A selection of T cell receptor beta chains follows, all from one sample in a study of graft-versus-host responses after intestinal transplantation. Method: immunoSEQ multiplex PCR; TCRdb's copy keeps in-frame clones and lacks some. The repertoire holds about 26,000 clones, with around 80% as singletons. No antigen has been identified for these receptors. Here the sequenced sample was unstimulated CD4+ T cells sorted from spleen or lymph node cells, taken before intestinal transplant. These receptors were taken from a human donor who received an intestinal transplant. The CDR3 runs from the conserved cysteine through the conserved F or W. The D gene is left open where the match is weak. Size is stated for part of the rows, as once, few or many counts, or as a class when the clone is expanded.

size	D	V	J	DNA	CDR3
.	.	TRBV4-1	TRBJ2-3	TGCGCCAGCACCCTGAACGCGGGCGGGCGGGGAGATACGCAGTATTTT	CASTLNAGGRGDTQYF
.	.	TRBV5-4	TRBJ2-2	TGTGCCAGCACGACCGGGACACCTAACACCGGGGAGCTGTTTTTT	CASTTGTPNTGELFF
.	.	TRBV30	TRBJ2-5	TGTGCCTGGACCCCGGGGGCCCAAGAGACCCAGTACTTC	CAWTPGAQETQYF
.	TRBD1	TRBV19	TRBJ1-1	TGTGCCAGTAGCAAACCGGGACAGGGGAACACTGAAGCTTTCTTT	CASSKPGQGNTEAFF
.	.	TRBV30	TRBJ2-5	TGTGCCTGGAGTGTACGTTTGGGACCGATCCAAGAGACCCAGTACTTC	CAWSVRLGPIQETQYF
few	TRBD2	TRBV6-6	TRBJ2-3	TGTGCCAGCAGTTACGGGGCGGGGGGACCCATCAGGACGCAGTATTTT	CASSYGAGGPIRTQYF
.	.	TRBV10-3	TRBJ2-3	TGTGCCATCAGTGAGCTTAGACTAAAGGGCACAGATACGCAGTATTTT	CAISELRLKGTDTQYF
.	TRBD2	TRBV18	TRBJ2-7	TGTGCCAGCTCACCCGCGGGGGGGAACTACGAGCAGTACTTC	CASSPAGGNYEQYF
.	.	TRBV9	TRBJ2-2	TGTGCCAGCAGCGTAACCGTGGGGGGGCTGGGCACCGGGGAGCTGTTTTTT	CASSVTVGGLGTGELFF
few	TRBD2	TRBV7-2	TRBJ2-3	TGTGCCAGCAGCTTATCACTCTATAGCGGGAAAGGCACAGATACGCAGTATTTT	CASSLSLYSGKGTDTQYF
.	.	TRBV5-1	TRBJ2-3	TGCGCCAGCAGCTTGGCCAGGGTTCTCCCAGATACGCAGTATTTT	CASSLARVLPDTQYF
.	TRBD1	TRBV28	TRBJ2-4	TGTGCCAGCAGGGAAACAGGGGGTTCTGGCATTCAGTACTTC	CASRETGGSGIQYF
.	TRBD2	TRBV2	TRBJ2-3	TGTGCCAGCGCGGTGACTAGCGGGGGAGATACGCAGTATTTT	CASAVTSGGDTQYF
.	.	TRBV5-1	TRBJ2-1	TGCGCCAGCAGCTCCTACAATGAGCAGTTCTTC	CASSSYNEQFF
.	.	TRBV6-5	TRBJ2-1	TGTGCCAGCAGTTGGCCGGGGGACAATGAGCAGTTCTTC	CASSWPGDNEQFF
.	TRBD2	TRBV7-6	TRBJ2-1	TGTGCCAGCAGCTTAGCTCTAGCGGCAGACAATGAGCAGTTCTTC	CASSLALAADNEQFF
few	.	TRBV5-1	TRBJ1-5	TGCGCCAGCAGCTTGGGAGGGAGTCGCCAGCCCCAGCATTTT	CASSLGGSRQPQHF
.	.	TRBV4-1	TRBJ1-2	TGCGCCAGCAGCCAAGATCTACAGTACTATGGCTACACCTTC	CASSQDLQYYGYTF
.	.	TRBV7-2	TRBJ1-2	TGTGCCAGCAGCCCCGCACCCTATGGCTACACCTTC	CASSPAPYGYTF
.	.	TRBV28	TRBJ1-1	TGTGCCAGCAGTGAGGGGAGGGGCACTGAAGCTTTCTTT	CASSEGRGTEAFF
.	.	TRBV7-3	TRBJ1-1	TGTGCCAGCAGCTTGACAGGGAACACTGAAGCTTTCTTT	CASSLTGNTEAFF
.	.	TRBV27	TRBJ2-1	TGTGCCAGCAGTTTTCTGGGGGCTGGTGAGCAGTTCTTC	CASSFLGAGEQFF
.	.	TRBV5-1	TRBJ2-7	TGCGCCAGCAGCTTGAGGATTGGGGACCCTTCCTACGAGCAGTACTTC	CASSLRIGDPSYEQYF
.	.	TRBV10-1	TRBJ2-1	TGCGCCAGCAGTGAGTCGGGGTACAATGAGCAGTTCTTC	CASSESGYNEQFF
.	TRBD2	TRBV7-3	TRBJ2-1	TGTGCCAGCAGCCATACTAGCGCCTACAATGAGCAGTTCTTC	CASSHTSAYNEQFF
few	TRBD2	TRBV9	TRBJ2-1	TGTGCCAGCAGCGTTAAGAGTGGTCGGCTAGCGGGGGGGCCGAAATACAATGAGCAGTTCTTC	CASSVKSGRLAGGPKYNEQFF
.	TRBD1	TRBV4-1	TRBJ1-5	TGCGCCAGCAGCCAAGTCCCTTTCGTACAGGGGAAAGACGTAGCGGGCAATCAGCCCCAGCATTTT	CASSQVPFVQGKDVAGNQPQHF
.	.	TRBV4-2	TRBJ2-6	TGTGCCAGCAGCCAAGGGACGGCTGGGGCCAACGTCCTGACTTTC	CASSQGTAGANVLTF
.	TRBD1	TRBV28	TRBJ1-2	TGTGCCAGCGGGACAGGGTATGGCTACACCTTC	CASGTGYGYTF
few	.	TRBV9	TRBJ2-2	TGTGCCAGCAGCGGAGGGGGGTTTCATACCGGGGAGCTGTTTTTT	CASSGGGFHTGELFF
few	.	TRBV19	TRBJ1-3	TGTGCCACCAGCCTCGGTCCTTCTGGAAACACCATATATTTT	CATSLGPSGNTIYF
.	.	TRBV10-1	TRBJ1-1	TGCGCCAGCAGTGCCGGGGGCTACGCGGACACTGAAGCTTTCTTT	CASSAGGYADTEAFF
.	.	TRBV11-2	TRBJ2-1	TGTGCCAGCAGCCCAGACTCGGGCACCCTATACAATGAGCAGTTCTTC	CASSPDSGTLYNEQFF
.	.	TRBV7-2	TRBJ2-1	TGTGCCAGCAGCAACACTAGGAAACCCCCCCCCTACAATGAGCAGTTCTTC	CASSNTRKPPPYNEQFF
.	.	TRBV18	TRBJ1-1	TGTGCCAGCTCACCACCGCAGGTCATGAACACTGAAGCTTTCTTT	CASSPPQVMNTEAFF
.	TRBD2	TRBV5-1	TRBJ2-5	TGCGCCAGCAGCTTGATTGCGGGGGGCGGTTCTCAAGAGACCCAGTACTTC	CASSLIAGGGSQETQYF
.	TRBD2	TRBV28	TRBJ2-1	TGTGCCAGCAGTTCGTTTCCTAGCGGGAGCAATGAGCAGTTCTTC	CASSSFPSGSNEQFF
.	.	TRBV7-3	TRBJ2-3	TGTGCCAGCAGCTCCCACCAGGGGGGGGCGGACACAGATACGCAGTATTTT	CASSSHQGGADTDTQYF
.	.	TRBV11-2	TRBJ1-1	TGTGCCAGCAGCTTATATATGAACACTGAAGCTTTCTTT	CASSLYMNTEAFF
.	.	TRBV7-9	TRBJ2-2	TGTGCCAGCAAGCTCTCAGGGCTCGCGAACACCGGGGAGCTGTTTTTT	CASKLSGLANTGELFF
.	.	TRBV12-5	TRBJ2-7	TGTGCTAGTGGTTTGGCATTCGGCGGGCTAGACGAGCAGTACTTC	CASGLAFGGLDEQYF
.	.	TRBV6-1	TRBJ1-2	TGTGCCAGCAGTGACAGGGTGTCCTATGGCTACACCTTC	CASSDRVSYGYTF
.	TRBD1	TRBV7-9	TRBJ2-7	TGTGCCAGCAGCTTAGTAGGGGGCCCACTCCCGGACAGGGCCTACGAGCAGTACTTC	CASSLVGGPLPDRAYEQYF
.	TRBD2	TRBV9	TRBJ2-2	TGTGCCAGCAGCGGACGACTAGCCGGCACCGGGGAGCTGTTTTTT	CASSGRLAGTGELFF
.	TRBD1	TRBV5-1	TRBJ1-2	TGCGCCAGCAGCTCAGGACAGGGGTTCGGTGGCTACACCTTC	CASSSGQGFGGYTF